The clone carrying this TCR beta chain was observed once. Its cognate antigen is unknown. This entry belongs to a study of shared clonotypes between healthy human individuals. In the study overall: There were three CD4 naive, three CD4 memory, two CD8 naive and one CD8 memory plates per donor.

Nashville, Tennessee was home to all donors, who were Caucasian adults. Study outcomes and limitations: Only blood was sampled; tissue repertoires likely differ. Some clonotypes were shared by all four sorted-subset donors, while others were not shared. The non-shared ones had lower generation probabilities than the shared ones.

Libraries were prepared by immunoSEQ multiplex PCR; TCRdb keeps only in-frame clonotypes and omits some of them. The data hold roughly 300,000 clones, with roughly 91% observed a single time. The CDR3 has 15 amino acids. Germline CDR1 and CDR2: MNHNY and SVGAGI (reference sequence). V lost 2 bases and J lost 2, with 13 bases in between. The specimen was memory CD8+ T cells sorted from blood. Documented subset: CD45RO+ cells pooled with CCR7-negative TemRA cells. The J gene is TRBJ2-7, the V gene TRBV6-6, with a weak D call TRBD1 (6 bases). This TCR was sampled from a man between 18 and 29 years old in good health. The CDR3 region is CASSYRWTAPYEQYF. The DNA of the CDR3 is TGTGCCAGCAGTTACCGATGGACAGCCCCCTACGAGCAGTACTTC.